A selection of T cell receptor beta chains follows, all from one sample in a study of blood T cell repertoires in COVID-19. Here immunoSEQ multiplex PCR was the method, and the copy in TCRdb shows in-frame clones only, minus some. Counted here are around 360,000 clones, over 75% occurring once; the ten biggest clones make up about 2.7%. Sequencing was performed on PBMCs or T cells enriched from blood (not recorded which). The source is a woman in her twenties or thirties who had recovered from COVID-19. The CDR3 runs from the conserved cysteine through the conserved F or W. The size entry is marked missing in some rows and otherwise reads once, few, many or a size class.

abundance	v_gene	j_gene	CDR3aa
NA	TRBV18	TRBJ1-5	CASSGDRGSQPQHF
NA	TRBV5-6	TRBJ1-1	CASSLAQLNTEAFF
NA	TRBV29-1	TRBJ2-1	CSVEQGLAGENNEQFF
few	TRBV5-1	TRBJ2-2	CASSLVGGPTSGRFTGELFF
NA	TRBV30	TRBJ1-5	CAWGGGSNQPQHF
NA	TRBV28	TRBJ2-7	CASSNDQRFYEQYF
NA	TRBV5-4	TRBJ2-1	CASSFPGTNYNEQFF
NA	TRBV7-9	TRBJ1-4	CASSPPRVEAVTNEKLFF
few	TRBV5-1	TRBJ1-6	CASSLDGTEGSPLHF
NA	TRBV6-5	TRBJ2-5	CASSPFGPKETQYF
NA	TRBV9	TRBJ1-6	CASSPRAGILGSPLHF
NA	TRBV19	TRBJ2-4	CASSIMTSGSFGNIQYF
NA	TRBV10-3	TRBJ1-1	CAISLRDRGNTEAFF
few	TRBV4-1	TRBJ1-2	CASSQDGTGPHYGYTF
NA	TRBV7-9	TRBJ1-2	CASSPGQGDYTF
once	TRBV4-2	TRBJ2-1	CASREGTSYNEQFF
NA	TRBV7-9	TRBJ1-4	CASSLVGENEKLFF
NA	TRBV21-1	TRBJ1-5	CASSLLGRDRAQPQHF
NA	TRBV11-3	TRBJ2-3	CASSLGVGGDTDTQYF